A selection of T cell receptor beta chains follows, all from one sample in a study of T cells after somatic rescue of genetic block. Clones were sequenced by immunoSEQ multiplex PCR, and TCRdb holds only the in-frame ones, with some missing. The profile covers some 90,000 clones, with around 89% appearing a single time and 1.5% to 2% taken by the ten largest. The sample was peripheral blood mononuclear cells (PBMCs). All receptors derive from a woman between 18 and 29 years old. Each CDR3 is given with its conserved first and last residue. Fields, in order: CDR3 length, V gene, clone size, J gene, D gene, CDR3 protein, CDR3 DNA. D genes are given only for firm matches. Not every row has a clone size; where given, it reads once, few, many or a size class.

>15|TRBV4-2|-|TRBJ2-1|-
CASSQEGSSNNEQFF
TGTGCCAGCAGCCAAGAGGGGTCTAGCAACAATGAGCAGTTCTTC
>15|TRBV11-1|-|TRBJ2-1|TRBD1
CASSSIGTGGNEQFF
TGTGCCAGCAGCTCAATTGGGACAGGGGGCAATGAGCAGTTCTTC
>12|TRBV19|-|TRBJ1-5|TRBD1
CAYTGGCQPQHF
TGTGCCTATACAGGGGGTTGTCAGCCCCAGCATTTT
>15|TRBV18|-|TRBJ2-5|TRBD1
CASSLPTGGQETQYF
TGTGCCAGTTCACTACCAACAGGGGGACAAGAGACCCAGTACTTC
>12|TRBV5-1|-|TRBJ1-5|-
CASSDGNQPQHF
TGCGCCAGCAGCGACGGGAATCAGCCCCAGCATTTT
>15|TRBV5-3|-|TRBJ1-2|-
CARSVPGWTYYGYTF
TGTGCCAGAAGTGTTCCGGGGTGGACCTACTATGGCTACACCTTC
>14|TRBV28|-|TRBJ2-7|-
CASSPQGGPYEQYF
TGTGCCAGCAGTCCACAGGGAGGCCCCTACGAGCAGTACTTC
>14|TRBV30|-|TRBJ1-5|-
CAWSVGGINQPQHF
TGTGCCTGGAGTGTAGGAGGGATTAATCAGCCCCAGCATTTT
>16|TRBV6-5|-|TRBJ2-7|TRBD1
CASSYSRAGGAYEQYF
TGTGCCAGCAGTTACTCGAGGGCAGGGGGAGCCTACGAGCAGTACTTC
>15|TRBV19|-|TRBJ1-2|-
CASSIDLRVPSGYTF
TGTGCCAGTAGTATAGATCTGAGGGTCCCGAGTGGCTACACCTTC
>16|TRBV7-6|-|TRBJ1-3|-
CASSLGTQASGNTIYF
TGTGCCAGCAGCTTAGGGACCCAGGCCTCTGGAAACACCATATATTTT
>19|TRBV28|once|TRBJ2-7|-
CASTILRLLAGQVPHEQYF
TGTGCCAGTACGATCCTACGTCTTTTGGCGGGCCAGGTGCCCCACGAGCAGTACTTC
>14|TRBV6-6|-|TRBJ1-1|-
CASSYTGQNTEAFF
TGTGCCAGCAGTTATACGGGGCAGAACACTGAAGCTTTCTTT
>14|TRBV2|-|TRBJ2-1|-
CASGQDEVFGEQFF
TGTGCCAGCGGGCAGGATGAGGTTTTTGGTGAGCAGTTCTTC
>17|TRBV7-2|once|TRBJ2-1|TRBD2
CASSLWGTSAIPDEQFF
TGTGCCAGCAGCTTATGGGGGACTAGCGCCATACCAGATGAGCAGTTCTTC
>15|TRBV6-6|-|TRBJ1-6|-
CASRADSRLISPLHF
TGTGCCAGCCGAGCAGACAGCCGCCTTATTTCGCCCCTCCACTTT
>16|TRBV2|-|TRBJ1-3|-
CASSDRQGLSGNTIYF
TGTGCCAGCAGTGATCGTCAGGGCCTCTCTGGAAACACCATATATTTT
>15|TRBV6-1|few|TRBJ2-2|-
CASSEIRSSTGELFF
TGTGCCAGCAGTGAAATCCGGAGTAGCACCGGGGAGCTGTTTTTT
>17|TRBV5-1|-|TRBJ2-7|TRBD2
CASSLVLAGGGTYEQYF
TGCGCCAGCAGCTTGGTACTAGCGGGAGGGGGAACCTACGAGCAGTACTTC
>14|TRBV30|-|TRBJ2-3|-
CAWRGPYSTDTQYF
TGTGCCTGGAGAGGGCCCTATAGCACAGATACGCAGTATTTT
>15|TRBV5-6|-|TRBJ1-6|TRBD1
CASSFRQGVNSPLHF
TGTGCCAGCAGCTTCCGACAGGGGGTAAATTCACCCCTCCACTTT
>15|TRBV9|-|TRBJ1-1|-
CASSRAPNGVGEAFF
TGTGCCAGCAGCAGGGCCCCGAATGGGGTCGGTGAAGCTTTCTTT